These 2 T cell receptor beta chains were all obtained from the same sample, sequenced in a study of cytomegalovirus exposure and HLA in healthy donors. The PCR employed 60 Vbeta primers together with 13 Jbeta primers. The data were produced by immunoSEQ multiplex PCR, yet TCRdb's version contains in-frame clones alone and is incomplete. This table has approximately 150,000 clones, about 85% appearing once. Material for sequencing was PBMCs. Receptors originate from a boy aged 2-9 years in good health and CMV-seronegative.

The V call is TRBV19, the J call TRBJ2-3; 12 nucleotides agree with TRBD2. Per germline, CDR1 LNHDA and CDR2 SQIVND (reference sequence). With V trimmed by 5 bases and J by 1 base, 4 bases remained unmatched. The CDR3 contains 16 residues. CDR3 coding DNA: TGTGCCAGTAGTTTACGGACTAGCGGGGGCACAGATACGCAGTATTTT. Its protein product is CASSLRTSGGTDTQYF.

The chain recombines TRBV10-3 with TRBJ2-7, with D tentatively TRBD2 (5 bases). CDR1 and CDR2 from the germline V gene are ENHRY and SYGVKD. V gave up 4 bases and J gave up 2 bases, with 18 bases separating them. This CDR3 region has 16 residues. The chain's CDR3 is CAISGGSSTGAYEQYF. DNA of the CDR3: TGTGCCATCAGTGGAGGTTCTTCAACCGGGGCCTACGAGCAGTACTTC.